The clone carrying this T cell receptor (beta chain) has only a few counts. The sample belongs to a study of regulatory T cells in long-lasting Graves disease. The time point was: persistent/refractory GD, antithyroid drugs over 5 years with positive TRAb. PBMCs were the source of the RNA used for TCR sequencing. Collection of peripheral blood (roughly 9 milliliters) was done using EDTA tubes. According to the study, TCR beta libraries were built with iRepertoire HTBI primers and CDR3-region Arm-PCR. TCRdb redid the calling of the multiplex PCR reads with MiXCR, one entry per CDR3 protein. The profile covers 300,000 to 500,000 distinct CDR3 sequences, with more than 20% appearing a single time and around 21% taken by the ten largest. Germline CDR1 is SQVTM and CDR2 is ANQGSEA. After removal of 5 bases from V and 7 bases from J, the junction contained 3 bases not matched to a gene. This CDR3 has 12 residues.

The V gene is TRBV29-1, the J gene TRBJ2-2; TRBD2 matches 8 bases. The TCR was taken from a female donor with Graves disease. The sequences come from peripheral blood mononuclear cells (PBMCs), collected when the disease was refractory, from a patient treated with antithyroid drugs. The CDR3 nucleotides are TGCAGCGTTCCGGGGGGGTACGGGGAGCTGTTTTTT. Protein: CSVPGGYGELFF.